The TCR beta chain under discussion was sequenced for a study of control samples from healthy donors and cancer patients. Data came from immunoSEQ multiplex PCR; TCRdb stores just in-frame clones and leaves some out. Seen here are about 140,000 clones, just under 95% observed once, and the top ten hold 11%. CDR3 length: 15 residues. Germline-derived CDR1 and CDR2 are SGHTA and FQGNSA. V lost 5 bases and J lost 5; bases outside the gene matches: 7. This sequence originates from a young man in good health. Sequenced material: blood. This chain uses TRBV7-2 with TRBJ2-7, with 12 bases matching TRBD1. In DNA form, the CDR3 reads TGTGCCAGCAGCCCCTGGGGACAGGGGGCCAACGAGCAGTACTTC. Translated, it gives CASSPWGQGANEQYF. The variable domain in full, with the rest retrieved from reference TRBV7-2 and TRBJ2-7, is GAGVSQSPSNKVTEKGKDVELRCDPISGHTALYWYRQSLGQGLEFLIYFQGNSAPDKSGLPSDRFSAERTGGSVSTLTIQRTQQEDSAVYLCASSPWGQGANEQYFGPGTRLTVT.